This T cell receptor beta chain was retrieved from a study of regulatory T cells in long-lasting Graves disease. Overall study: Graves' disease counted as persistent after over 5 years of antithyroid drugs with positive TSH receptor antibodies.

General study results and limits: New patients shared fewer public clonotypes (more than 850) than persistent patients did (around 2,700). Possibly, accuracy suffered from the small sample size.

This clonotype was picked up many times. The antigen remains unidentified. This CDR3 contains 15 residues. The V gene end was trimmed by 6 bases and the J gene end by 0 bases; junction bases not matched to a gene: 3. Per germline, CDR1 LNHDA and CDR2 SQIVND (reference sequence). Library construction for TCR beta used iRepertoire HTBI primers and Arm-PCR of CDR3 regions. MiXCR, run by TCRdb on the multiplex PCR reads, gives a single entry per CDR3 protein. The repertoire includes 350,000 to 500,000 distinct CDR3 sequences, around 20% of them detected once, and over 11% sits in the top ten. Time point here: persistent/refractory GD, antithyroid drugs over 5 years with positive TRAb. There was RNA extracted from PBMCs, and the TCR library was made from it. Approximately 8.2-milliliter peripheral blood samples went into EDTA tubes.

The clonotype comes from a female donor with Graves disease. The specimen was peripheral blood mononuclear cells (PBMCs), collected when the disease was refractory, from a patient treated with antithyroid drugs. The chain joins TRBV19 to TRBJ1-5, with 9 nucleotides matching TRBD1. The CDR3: CASSRTGDSNQPQHF. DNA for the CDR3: TGTGCCAGTAGCCGGACAGGGGATAGCAATCAGCCCCAGCATTTT.